The present entry profiles one T cell receptor beta chain with its context. Its antigen is unidentified. There are 15 residues in the CDR3. With V trimmed by 5 bases and J by 1 base, 5 bases remained unmatched. Germline loops: CDR1 KGHSH, CDR2 LQKENI. Measured with immunoSEQ multiplex PCR; TCRdb has only the in-frame clones, and not every one. The table includes roughly 330,000 clones, roughly 67% detected once. The sample is drawn from a study of cytotoxic CD8 clonotypes in ibrutinib-treated CLL. Across the whole study: Among responders, roughly 24 were partial and 2 complete; after median approximately six years, approximately 15 stayed remitted and some twelve progressed. The study's findings and limits: In comparison with age-matched healthy donors, baseline clonality was higher and tracked circulating CD8+ T-cell counts.

This TCR came from a human donor with chronic lymphocytic leukemia. The chain recombines TRBV18 with TRBJ2-1, with 7 bases that match TRBD1. This material consisted of PBMCs, taken after 36 months of ibrutinib treatment. Here the CDR3 DNA reads TGTGCCAGCTCATTGACAGGGATATCCTACAATGAGCAGTTCTTC. Its protein product is CASSLTGISYNEQFF. Based on the CDR3 plus reference TRBV18 and TRBJ2-1, the full variable domain is NAGVMQNPRHLVRRRGQEARLRCSPMKGHSHVYWYRQLPEEGLKFMVYLQKENIIDESGMPKERFSAEFPKEGPSILRIQQVVRGDSAAYFCASSLTGISYNEQFFGPGTRLTVL.